Listed below are T cell receptor beta chains from one sample, sequenced in a study of blood T cells in healthy people across ages. TCRdb re-analysed the 5' RACE reads in MiXCR, keeping a single row per CDR3 protein. The sample records 750,000 to 950,000 distinct CDR3 sequences, around a quarter being singletons. The data also belong to a second study, concerning T cells of mothers and their children.

Sequencing used blood. The receptors derive from a boy aged 10-17 years in good health. CDR3s include the opening cysteine and the closing phenylalanine or tryptophan. Each record gives: V gene, D gene, clone size, CDR3 length, J gene, CDR3 DNA, CDR3 protein. The D gene is left open where the match is weak. Clone size, where shown, is once, few, many, or a class for clones that have expanded.

TRBV7-3	-	few	20	TRBJ1-6	TGTGCCAGCAGCTTCCAAACCCGGGACACAGGGTCCCCGGATAATTCACCCCTCCACTTT	CASSFQTRDTGSPDNSPLHF
TRBV5-1	TRBD1	few	15	TRBJ2-2	TGCGCCAGCAGCCGAGGGGGACAGGGAACCGGGGAGCTGTTTTTT	CASSRGGQGTGELFF
TRBV2	-	-	13	TRBJ2-5	TGTGCCAGCAGAGACAGCCGGAGAGAGACCCAGTACTTC	CASRDSRRETQYF
TRBV27	-	-	15	TRBJ1-1	TGTGCCAGCAGTCCTCCAGGGGTAATGAACACTGAAGCTTTCTTT	CASSPPGVMNTEAFF
TRBV7-9	-	few	14	TRBJ1-1	TGTGCCAGCAGCTCCCTCATGGTGAACACTGAAGCTTTCTTT	CASSSLMVNTEAFF
TRBV29-1	-	-	14	TRBJ2-7	TGCAGCGTTGAAGACCCTTTTGAGGGCTACGAGCAGTACTTC	CSVEDPFEGYEQYF
TRBV28	TRBD1	-	15	TRBJ2-7	TGTGCCAGCAGCACCCGGGACAGACGGTCCTACGAGCAGTACTTC	CASSTRDRRSYEQYF
TRBV20-1	-	-	14	TRBJ2-3	TGCAGTGCTAGAACCGGGACGGCGCGAGATACGCAGTATTTT	CSARTGTARDTQYF
TRBV12-3/TRBV12-4	-	-	15	TRBJ2-1	TGTGCCAGCAGCCACCGGGACCTTCCCGGCAATGAGCAGTTCTTC	CASSHRDLPGNEQFF
TRBV10-2	-	few	16	TRBJ1-1	TGCGCCAGCAGTGGAATGCCCCGGGGCCCGAACACTGAAGCTTTCTTT	CASSGMPRGPNTEAFF
TRBV7-9	-	-	13	TRBJ1-4	TGTGCCAGCAGCTTCGAGACGGGGGGAAAACTGTTTTTT	CASSFETGGKLFF
TRBV15	-	-	15	TRBJ2-7	TGTGCCACCAGCAGAGATAACAGGGACTCCTACGAGCAGTACTTC	CATSRDNRDSYEQYF
TRBV12-3/TRBV12-4	TRBD2	many	14	TRBJ2-5	TGTGCCAGCAGTTCCTCCGGGACTAGCGGGGGCATAAACTTC	CASSSSGTSGGINF
TRBV3-1	-	few	14	TRBJ2-7	TGTGCCAGCAGCCAAGCTCTAGGCCTCTACGAGCAGTACTTC	CASSQALGLYEQYF
TRBV5-1	-	few	14	TRBJ1-6	TGCGCCAGCAGCTTGCACAGGGAAAATTCACCCCTCCACTTT	CASSLHRENSPLHF
TRBV29-1	TRBD1	few	14	TRBJ2-7	TGCAGCGTTGAACGAACAGGGGATACCTACGAGCAGTACTTC	CSVERTGDTYEQYF
TRBV6-5	TRBD1	-	17	TRBJ1-5	TGTGCCAGCCGGACTCGAAACGGGACAGGGGATGTTCAGCCCCAGCATTTT	CASRTRNGTGDVQPQHF
TRBV9	-	few	15	TRBJ2-5	TGTGCCAGCAGCGTATCAGTGGCATCCCAAGAGACCCAGTACTTC	CASSVSVASQETQYF
TRBV12-3/TRBV12-4	TRBD2	few	15	TRBJ2-1	TGTGCCAGCAGTTTGAGGACTAGCAGCTACAATGAGCAGTTCTTC	CASSLRTSSYNEQFF
TRBV13	-	few	13	TRBJ1-2	TGTGCCAGCAGCTTAAACCCCGTCTATGGCTACACCTTC	CASSLNPVYGYTF
TRBV9	TRBD2	few	15	TRBJ2-5	TGTGCCAGCAGCGCCGGACTAGCGGGGGACTCAGGGCAGTACTTC	CASSAGLAGDSGQYF
TRBV20-1	-	-	14	TRBJ2-1	TGCAGTGCTAAGGACTGGTCCCTAGGCAATGAGCAGTTCTTC	CSAKDWSLGNEQFF
TRBV7-3	-	few	13	TRBJ2-5	TGTGCCAGCAGCTTAATGAGGCAAGAGACCCAGTACTTC	CASSLMRQETQYF
TRBV27	-	-	15	TRBJ1-5	TGTGCCAGCAGTCTCATAGGGCCGGGCAAATGGCCCCAGCATTTT	CASSLIGPGKWPQHF
TRBV24-1	-	few	14	TRBJ1-4	TGTGCCACCAGTGATTCCGGCGGTAATGAAAAACTGTTTTTT	CATSDSGGNEKLFF
TRBV29-1	-	few	12	TRBJ1-1	TGCAGCGTTGGACACAGTTACACTGAAGCTTTCTTT	CSVGHSYTEAFF
TRBV11-3	-	-	13	TRBJ1-1	TGTGCCAGCAGCTTAGGAGAGCAGGCGAGGGCTTTCTTT	CASSLGEQARAFF
TRBV7-9	TRBD1	few	15	TRBJ1-6	TGTGCCAGCCTTGACAGGGGGCGCGTGGATTCACCCCTCCACTTT	CASLDRGRVDSPLHF
TRBV12-3/TRBV12-4	-	few	14	TRBJ1-3	TGTGCCAGCAGTTTAGGGATTACTGGAAACACCATATATTTT	CASSLGITGNTIYF
TRBV7-2	TRBD1	-	17	TRBJ2-1	TGTGCCAGCAGCTTAGCTTTTAGGACAGGGGGCGCGAATGAGCAGTTCTTC	CASSLAFRTGGANEQFF
TRBV28	-	few	14	TRBJ1-2	TGTGCCAGCAGTGGGGCGGAGGGACTCTATGGCTACACCTTC	CASSGAEGLYGYTF
TRBV29-1	TRBD2	-	13	TRBJ2-1	TGCAGCGTTGCAAGCGGGAGGGCAAGGGAGCAGTCCTTC	CSVASGRAREQSF
TRBV7-9	-	few	16	TRBJ1-4	TGTGCCAGCAGCCCGAGAGAGGGGGCAACTAATGAAAAACTGTTTTTT	CASSPREGATNEKLFF
TRBV12-3/TRBV12-4	-	few	14	TRBJ1-1	TGTGCCAGCAGTTTAGAAAGGGGTCTCGCTGAAGCTTTCTTT	CASSLERGLAEAFF
TRBV6-4	-	few	16	TRBJ1-1	TGTGCCAGCCCCCTCGAGGGGACAAAAGTGAACACTGAAGCTTTCTTT	CASPLEGTKVNTEAFF
TRBV7-9	TRBD1	few	15	TRBJ2-5	TGTGCCAGCAGACCCGGGACAGGGGGCAGAGAGACCCAGTACTTC	CASRPGTGGRETQYF
TRBV7-9	TRBD2	-	17	TRBJ2-1	TGTGCCAGCAGCCCCACAAGCGGGGGGCTGAAATACAATGAGCAGTTCTTC	CASSPTSGGLKYNEQFF